This entry describes one T cell receptor beta chain. The method was immunoSEQ multiplex PCR; TCRdb's version includes in-frame clones alone and lacks a portion of them. The sample holds about 980,000 clones, around three quarters seen once. This sample was included in a study of shared clonotypes between healthy human individuals. Study as a whole: Donors had three CD4 naive, three CD4 memory, two CD8 naive and one CD8 memory plate apiece.

All the donors were Caucasian adults who lived in Nashville, Tennessee. The CDR3 spans 15 residues. Trimming took 7 bases from V and 0 from J, leaving 10 bases between them. Germline V gene lookup returns CDR1 MDHEN and CDR2 SYDVKM. The chain uses TRBV28 and TRBJ1-6; D ambiguous. This TCR derives from a man aged 18-30 years in good health. The sample comprised memory CD4+ T cells sorted from blood. Subset given: CD45RA-negative fraction. CDR3 protein: CASTDISSYNSPLHF. CDR3 nucleotide sequence: TGTGCCAGCACAGACATAAGCTCCTATAATTCACCCCTCCACTTT.